A single sample gave rise to the 29 T cell receptor beta chains below, sequenced in a study of blood T cell repertoires in COVID-19. TCRdb's copy holds only in-frame clones and misses some; the assay was immunoSEQ multiplex PCR. The sample records roughly 40,000 clones, about 88% being singletons. Material for sequencing was peripheral blood. Receptors were obtained from a man aged 45 to 65 in a cohort sampled during active COVID-19.

The chain employs TRBV29-1 and TRBJ2-1; TRBD2 matches 7 bases. V lost 3 bases and J lost 4; bases outside the gene matches: 6. This CDR3 has 14 amino acids. In germline, CDR1 is SQVTM, CDR2 ANQGSEA. The CDR3 DNA is TGCAGCGTTGAGGCTAGCGGTTATTACAATGAGCAGTTCTTC. This translates into CSVEASGYYNEQFF.

The chain combines TRBV30 with TRBJ1-4; possibly TRBD1 for D (5 bases). Per the germline V gene, CDR1 is GTSNPN and CDR2 is SVGIG (reference sequence). Trimming cost V 0 bases and J 3 bases, with 8 bases left between them. CDR3 length: 14 amino acids. The CDR3 sequence: CAWSVDRANEKLFF. CDR3 nucleotide sequence: TGTGCCTGGAGTGTCGACAGAGCTAATGAAAAACTGTTTTTT.

The rearrangement uses TRBV5-1 and TRBJ1-2; 9 nucleotides match TRBD1. V was clipped by 3 bases and J by 4 bases; unmatched bases: 7. Germline CDR1 is SGHRS and CDR2 is YFSETQ. The CDR3 loop spans 15 amino acids. For the CDR3, the DNA is TGCGCCAGCAGCTCGGGACAGGGAGGGACCTATGGCTACACCTTC. Amino acids: CASSSGQGGTYGYTF.

This chain links TRBV9 with TRBJ2-1; 8 bases match TRBD2. The length of the CDR3 is 16 residues. V lost 3 bases and J lost 6; bases outside the gene matches: 11. Germline-derived CDR1 and CDR2 are SGDLS and YYNGEE. This chain's CDR3 is CASSALSGVYLNEQFF. In DNA, the CDR3 is TGTGCCAGCAGCGCCCTTAGCGGGGTATACCTCAATGAGCAGTTCTTC.

This clone occurred a few times. The chain combines TRBV7-9 with TRBJ2-7, with a possible D match to TRBD2 (5 bases). The germline V gene encodes CDR1 SEHNR and CDR2 FQNEAQ (reference sequence). CDR3 size: 11 residues. Trimming stripped 5 bases from V and 7 bases from J, with 9 bases between. This CDR3 reads CASSPRDEQYF. Written as DNA, the CDR3 is TGTGCCAGCAGCCCTCGGGATGAGCAGTACTTC.

This chain connects TRBV27 to TRBJ1-5, with D possibly being TRBD1 (5 bases). The ends were cut back, 2 bases at V and 7 bases at J, with 18 bases in the middle. Germline lookup yields CDR1 MNHEY and CDR2 SMNVEV (reference sequence). The CDR3 consists of 16 residues. Here the CDR3 DNA reads TGTGCCAGCAGTTTAACCAAAACAGGAGGGGAACAGCCCCAGCATTTT. Translation gives CASSLTKTGGEQPQHF.

This CDR3 reads CASSLGGLAEQFF. As DNA, the CDR3 is TGTGCCAGCAGCTTAGGGGGGTTAGCTGAGCAGTTCTTC. The V call is TRBV7-3, the J call TRBJ2-1; maybe TRBD2 (6 bases). The CDR3 runs to 13 residues. The germline V and J ends were trimmed by 2 bases and 9 bases, with 11 bases remaining between them. Germline V gene data show CDR1 as SGHTA and CDR2 as FQGTGA. Looking up the rest from reference TRBV7-3 and TRBJ2-1 gives the full variable domain: GAGVSQTPSNKVTEKGKYVELRCDPISGHTALYWYRQSLGQGPEFLIYFQGTGAADDSGLPNDRFFAVRPEGSVSTLKIQRTERGDSAVYLCASSLGGLAEQFFGPGTRLTVL.

This chain connects TRBV7-9 to TRBJ2-2, with 12 nucleotides matching TRBD2. The CDR3 is made up of 16 amino acids. V was pared by 5 bases and J by 4 bases, with 5 bases of the junction left unmatched. From germline, CDR1 is SEHNR and CDR2 FQNEAQ (reference sequence). The CDR3 here is CASSPRLAGVTGELFF. The CDR3 DNA sequence: TGTGCCAGCAGCCCCCGACTAGCGGGAGTCACCGGGGAGCTGTTTTTT.

The chain uses TRBV10-2 and TRBJ2-3; 7 nucleotides agree with TRBD2. The CDR3 is 15 residues long. CDR1 WSHSY and CDR2 SAAADI come from the germline V gene. After removal of 7 bases from V and 0 bases from J, the junction contained 7 bases not matched to a gene. The chain's CDR3 is CASMGSGASTDTQYF. The CDR3 DNA reads as TGCGCCAGCATGGGGAGCGGGGCTAGCACAGATACGCAGTATTTT.

This clone was counted between two and nine times. The chain carries TRBV4-1 and TRBJ1-3; possible D gene TRBD1, 6 bases. V dropped 1 base and J dropped 3 bases, with 10 bases sitting between them. CDR1 and CDR2 (germline): MGHRA, YSYEKL. The CDR3 has 15 residues. The CDR3 loop reads CASSQGGHVGNTIYF. The CDR3 bases are TGCGCCAGCAGCCAAGGGGGGCATGTTGGAAACACCATATATTTT.

The J gene is TRBJ2-7, the V gene TRBV19; tentative D call: TRBD1 (6 bases). In germline, CDR1 is LNHDA, CDR2 SQIVND (reference sequence). This CDR3 contains 13 residues. The V end lost 4 bases, the J end lost 4 bases, and 11 bases lay between the germline ends. The CDR3 DNA is TGTGCCAGTAGTACCGGACAGATTTACGAGCAGTACTTC. It translates to CASSTGQIYEQYF.

This rearrangement joins TRBV12-5 to TRBJ1-4, with D unclear. The CDR3 has 15 amino acids. V was trimmed by 5 bases and J by 5 bases, leaving 15 bases between them. Germline V gene lookup returns CDR1 LGHNT and CDR2 FRNRAP. The DNA for the CDR3 is TGTGCTAGTGGTCCACCCTCCGGTGAGAATGAAAAACTGTTTTTT. It yields the protein CASGPPSGENEKLFF. The full variable domain, with the rest looked up from reference TRBV12-5 and TRBJ1-4, is DARVTQTPRHKVTEMGQEVTMRCQPILGHNTVFWYRQTMMQGLELLAYFRNRAPLDDSGMPKDRFSAEMPDATLATLKIQPSEPRDSAVYFCASGPPSGENEKLFFGSGTQLSVL.

V and J are TRBV29-1 and TRBJ1-1; D is ambiguous. The V end lost 5 bases, the J end lost 0 bases, and 4 bases lay between the germline ends. Germline V gene lookup returns CDR1 SQVTM and CDR2 ANQGSEA. This CDR3 comprises 11 residues. The CDR3 region is CSVSVNTEAFF. The CDR3 DNA reads TGCAGCGTTTCGGTGAACACTGAAGCTTTCTTT.

This CDR3 is CASLDRGDTGELFF. The CDR3 DNA sequence: TGTGCCAGCCTAGACCGGGGAGACACCGGGGAGCTGTTTTTT. The V and J genes are TRBV19 and TRBJ2-2, with a weak D call TRBD2 (5 bases). Germline CDR1 is LNHDA and CDR2 is SQIVND (reference sequence). Trimming pared 9 bases from V and 3 bases from J, leaving 14 bases between. The CDR3 consists of 14 residues.

The rearrangement joins TRBV11-2 to TRBJ1-1; TRBD1 might be the D (6 bases). Germline values: CDR1 SGHAT, CDR2 FQNNGV. The CDR3 sequence is 15 residues long. Trimming left V 4 bases short and J 3 bases short, with 15 bases between. The CDR3 reads CASSSNQGRDTEAFF. The CDR3 region has the DNA TGTGCCAGCAGCTCAAACCAGGGGAGGGACACTGAAGCTTTCTTT.

V and J are TRBV3-1 (or the pseudogene TRBV3-2) and TRBJ1-2; TRBD1 aligns across 10 bases. J gave up 6 bases and V 8 bases, and 9 bases lay outside the gene matches. Germline V CDR1 and CDR2: LGHDT, YNNKEL (reference sequence). This CDR3 has 14 residues. CDR3 residues: CASLATGGGDGYTF. Here the CDR3 DNA reads TGTGCCAGCCTCGCGACAGGGGGCGGGGATGGCTACACCTTC.

The V and J genes are TRBV7-9 and TRBJ2-6; D may be TRBD1 (5 bases). Per germline, CDR1 SEHNR and CDR2 FQNEAQ (reference sequence). V dropped 4 bases and J dropped 5 bases, with 24 bases sitting between them. The CDR3 has 19 residues. CDR3 region: CASSSCGASWPHWANVLTF. CDR3 DNA sequence: TGTGCCAGCAGCTCGTGTGGGGCCTCTTGGCCGCACTGGGCCAACGTCCTGACTTTC.

The gene calls are TRBV4-3 and TRBJ1-3; D possibly corresponds to TRBD1 (5 bases). Germline CDR1 and CDR2: LGHNA and YSLEER. The CDR3 consists of 17 residues. Trimming cost V 4 bases and J 0 bases, with 16 bases left between them. Here the CDR3 reads CASSPTQVGHSGNTIYF. Written as DNA, the CDR3 is TGCGCCAGCAGCCCAACTCAGGTGGGGCACTCTGGAAACACCATATATTTT.

The chain carries TRBV5-6 and TRBJ2-3, with a weak D call TRBD2 (5 bases). Germline values: CDR1 SGHDT, CDR2 YYEEEE. CDR3 length: 15 residues. Deletions cut 2 bases from V and 0 bases from J, with 10 bases between. CDR3 DNA: TGTGCCAGCAGCTTCTCAGACTACAGCACAGATACGCAGTATTTT. Its protein is CASSFSDYSTDTQYF.

The chain couples TRBV10-3 to TRBJ2-2; TRBD2 agrees at 12 bases. The CDR3 is 15 residues long. Germline loops: CDR1 ENHRY, CDR2 SYGVKD. Trimming cost V 4 bases and J 4 bases; bases outside gene matches: 1. CDR3 bases: TGTGCCATCAGTGTGGGACTAGCGGGCACCGGGGAGCTGTTTTTT. This gives the protein CAISVGLAGTGELFF.

The genes are TRBV9 and TRBJ2-5, with D hard to call. Germline V lookup: CDR1 SGDLS, CDR2 YYNGEE. The ends were cut back, 0 bases at V and 1 base at J, with 4 bases in the middle. The CDR3 totals 13 residues. Here the CDR3 reads CASSVAVQETQYF. The DNA for the CDR3 is TGTGCCAGCAGCGTAGCGGTCCAAGAGACCCAGTACTTC.

V is TRBV9 and J is TRBJ2-7, with TRBD1 as a possible D gene (6 bases). Germline lookup yields CDR1 SGDLS and CDR2 YYNGEE. V gave up 4 bases and J gave up 2 bases, with 16 bases separating them. The CDR3 is 15 residues long. CDR3: CASSLLRGLAYEQYV. CDR3 nucleotides: TGTGCCAGCAGCCTTTTGAGGGGGTTAGCCTACGAGCAGTACGTC.

This clone has only one observation. V gene TRBV7-2 combines with J gene TRBJ1-2; D unresolved. Germline V gene sequence: CDR1 SGHTA, CDR2 FQGNSA. This CDR3 has 14 residues. V was pared by 0 bases and J by 2 bases, with 7 bases between. The CDR3 sequence is CASSLASGNYGYTF. The CDR3 bases are TGTGCCAGCAGCTTAGCTTCGGGAAACTATGGCTACACCTTC. Full variable domain (missing parts from reference TRBV7-2 and TRBJ1-2): GAGVSQSPSNKVTEKGKDVELRCDPISGHTALYWYRQSLGQGLEFLIYFQGNSAPDKSGLPSDRFSAERTGGSVSTLTIQRTQQEDSAVYLCASSLASGNYGYTFGSGTRLTVV.

In nucleotides, the CDR3 is TGCAGTGCTAGTAGGGGATCGGACACTGAAGCTTTCTTT. Translated, it gives CSASRGSDTEAFF. J is TRBJ1-1 and V is TRBV20-1, with D perhaps matching TRBD1 (5 bases). Trimming left V 3 bases short and J 3 bases short, with 11 bases between. CDR1 DFQATT and CDR2 SNEGSKA come from the germline V gene (reference sequence). This CDR3 spans 13 amino acids.

This chain links TRBV6-6 with TRBJ2-2; D is uncertain. Germline CDR1 and CDR2: MNHNY and SVGAGI (reference sequence). This CDR3 has 12 residues. Trimming took 10 bases from V and 1 from J, leaving 7 bases between them. The CDR3 nucleotides read TGTGCCACCATACAGAACACCGGGGAGCTGTTTTTT. Protein: CATIQNTGELFF.

The chain joins TRBV4-1 to TRBJ1-2; tentative D call: TRBD1 (5 bases). The CDR3 is 15 amino acids. The V end lost 4 bases, the J end lost 5 bases, and 17 bases lay between the germline ends. The germline V gene encodes CDR1 MGHRA and CDR2 YSYEKL. The CDR3 spells CASSPLSGTLYGYTF. CDR3 DNA sequence: TGCGCCAGCAGCCCGCTCTCCGGGACTCTTTATGGCTACACCTTC.

V is TRBV19 and J is TRBJ1-6; a weak D match, TRBD1 (6 bases). Looked up from germline, CDR1 is LNHDA and CDR2 is SQIVND (reference sequence). The CDR3 sequence is 14 residues long. Trimming removed 6 bases from V and 9 bases from J, with 15 bases in between. DNA for the CDR3: TGTGCCAGTAGGTACAGGGAACCGGGTTCACCCCTCCACTTT. Its translation is CASRYREPGSPLHF.

This clone was detected only once. The chain recombines TRBV30 with TRBJ1-2, with 8 bases that match TRBD1. CDR3 length: 13 residues. Germline V lookup: CDR1 GTSNPN, CDR2 SVGIG (reference sequence). V shed 5 bases and J 7 bases; nucleotides not matched to a gene: 9. This CDR3 is CAWATGVTSGYTF. The CDR3 DNA is TGTGCCTGGGCGACAGGGGTAACAAGTGGCTACACCTTC. The variable domain in full, with the rest retrieved from reference TRBV30 and TRBJ1-2, is SQTIHQWPATLVQPVGSPLSLECTVEGTSNPNLYWYRQAAGRGLQLLFYSVGIGQISSEVPQNLSASRPQDRQFILSSKKLLLSDSGFYLCAWATGVTSGYTFGSGTRLTVV.

The rearrangement links TRBV12-3 or TRBV12-4 to TRBJ2-7; TRBD2 might be the D (5 bases). The ends were cut back, 8 bases at V and 4 bases at J, with 15 bases in the middle. This CDR3 has 13 amino acids. DNA for the CDR3: TGTGCCAGCTCCTGGACTGCGCCATACGAGCAGTACTTC. It translates to CASSWTAPYEQYF.